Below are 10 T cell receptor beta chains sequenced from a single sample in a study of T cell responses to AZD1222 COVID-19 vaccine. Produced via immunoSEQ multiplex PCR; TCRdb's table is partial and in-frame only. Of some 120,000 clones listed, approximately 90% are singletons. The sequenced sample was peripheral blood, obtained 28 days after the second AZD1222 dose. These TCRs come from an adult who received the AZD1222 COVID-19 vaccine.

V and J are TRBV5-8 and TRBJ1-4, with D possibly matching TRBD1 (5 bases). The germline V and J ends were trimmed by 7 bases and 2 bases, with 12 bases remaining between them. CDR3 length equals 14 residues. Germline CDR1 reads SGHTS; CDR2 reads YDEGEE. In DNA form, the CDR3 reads TGTGCCAGCCCATGGGGGAGGACTAATGAAAAACTGTTTTTT. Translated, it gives CASPWGRTNEKLFF.

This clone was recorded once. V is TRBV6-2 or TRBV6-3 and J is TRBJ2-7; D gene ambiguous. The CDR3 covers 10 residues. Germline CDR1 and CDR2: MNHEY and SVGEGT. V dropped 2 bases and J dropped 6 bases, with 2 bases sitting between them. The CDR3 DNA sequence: TGTGCCAGCAGTTACCCCGAGCAGTACTTC. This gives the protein CASSYPEQYF.

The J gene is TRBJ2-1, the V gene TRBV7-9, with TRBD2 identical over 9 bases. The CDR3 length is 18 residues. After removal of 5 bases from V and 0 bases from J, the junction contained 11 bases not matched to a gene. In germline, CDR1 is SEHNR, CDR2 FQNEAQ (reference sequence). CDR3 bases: TGTGCCAGCAGCGCACCGGGACTAGCCCTAAGCTCCTACAATGAGCAGTTCTTC. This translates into CASSAPGLALSSYNEQFF.

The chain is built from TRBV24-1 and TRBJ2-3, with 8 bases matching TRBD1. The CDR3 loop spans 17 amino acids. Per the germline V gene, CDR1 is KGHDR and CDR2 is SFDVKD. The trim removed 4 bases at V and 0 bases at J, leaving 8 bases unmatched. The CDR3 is CATSESPGGPSTDTQYF. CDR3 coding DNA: TGTGCCACCAGTGAGTCCCCAGGGGGCCCGAGCACAGATACGCAGTATTTT.

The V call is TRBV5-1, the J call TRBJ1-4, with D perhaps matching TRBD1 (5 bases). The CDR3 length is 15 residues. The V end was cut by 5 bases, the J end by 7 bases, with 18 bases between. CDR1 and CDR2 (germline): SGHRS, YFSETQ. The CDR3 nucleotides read TGCGCCAGCAGGCTTTTGGCGACAGCGACTGAAAAACTGTTTTTT. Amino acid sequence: CASRLLATATEKLFF.

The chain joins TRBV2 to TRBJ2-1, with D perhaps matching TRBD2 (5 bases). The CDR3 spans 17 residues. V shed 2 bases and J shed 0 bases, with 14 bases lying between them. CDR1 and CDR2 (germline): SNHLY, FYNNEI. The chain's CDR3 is CASSERGLKSSYNEQFF. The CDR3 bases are TGTGCCAGCAGTGAAAGAGGACTCAAAAGCTCCTACAATGAGCAGTTCTTC.

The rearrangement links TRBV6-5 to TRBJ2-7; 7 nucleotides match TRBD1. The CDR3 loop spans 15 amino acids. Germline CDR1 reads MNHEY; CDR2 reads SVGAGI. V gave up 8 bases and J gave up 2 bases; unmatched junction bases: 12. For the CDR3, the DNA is TGTGCCAGCCAATATGGGACAGACCCTACCTACGAGCAGTACTTC. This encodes CASQYGTDPTYEQYF.

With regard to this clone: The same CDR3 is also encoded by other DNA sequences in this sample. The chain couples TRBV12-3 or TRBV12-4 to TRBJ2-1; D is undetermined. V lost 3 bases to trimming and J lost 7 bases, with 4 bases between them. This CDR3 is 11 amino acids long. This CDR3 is CASSLGNEQFF. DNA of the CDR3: TGTGCCAGCAGTTTGGGTAATGAGCAGTTCTTC.

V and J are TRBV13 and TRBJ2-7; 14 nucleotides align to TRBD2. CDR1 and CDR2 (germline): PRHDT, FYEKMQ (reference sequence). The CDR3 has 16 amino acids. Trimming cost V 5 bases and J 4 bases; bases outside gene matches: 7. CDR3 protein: CASSPQTSGRVYEQYF. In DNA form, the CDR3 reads TGTGCCAGCAGCCCGCAGACTAGCGGGAGGGTTTACGAGCAGTACTTC.

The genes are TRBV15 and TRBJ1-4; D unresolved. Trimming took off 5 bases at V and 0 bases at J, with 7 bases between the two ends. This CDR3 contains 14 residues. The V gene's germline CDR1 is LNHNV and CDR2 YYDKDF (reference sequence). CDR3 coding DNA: TGTGCCACCAGCGTACAGTCAACTAATGAAAAACTGTTTTTT. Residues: CATSVQSTNEKLFF.